A selection of T cell receptor beta chains follows, all from one sample in a study of blood T cell repertoires in COVID-19. Profiled with immunoSEQ multiplex PCR; TCRdb holds only in-frame clones, not every one. The profile shows about 240,000 clones, over 80% of them singletons. The specimen sequenced was peripheral blood. These TCRs come from a man in his thirties or forties who had recovered from COVID-19. Each CDR3 is given with its conserved first and last residue. Each record gives: clone size, V gene, D gene, J gene, CDR3 DNA, CDR3 protein. A D gene is named only where the DNA matches it firmly. Only part of the rows carry a size: once, few, many, or a class if the clone is expanded.

abundance: NA; v_gene: TRBV6-5; d_gene: TRBD1; j_gene: TRBJ2-1; CDR3nt: TGTGCCAGCAGTATGACAGGGGCGGATGAGCAGTTCTTC; CDR3aa: CASSMTGADEQFF
abundance: NA; v_gene: TRBV3-1/TRBV3-2; d_gene: TRBD1; j_gene: TRBJ1-4; CDR3nt: TGTGCCAGCAGCCAAAGGACCGGACAGGCAACTAATGAAAAACTGTTTTTT; CDR3aa: CASSQRTGQATNEKLFF
abundance: once; v_gene: TRBV5-8; d_gene: NA; j_gene: TRBJ1-5; CDR3nt: TGTGCCAGCAGCCGGGGGGGCAGTTATAGCAATCAGCCCCAGCATTTT; CDR3aa: CASSRGGSYSNQPQHF
abundance: few; v_gene: TRBV2; d_gene: NA; j_gene: TRBJ2-4; CDR3nt: TGTGCCAGCAGTGCCGAATGGATGACTAGTAGGGACATTCAGTACTTC; CDR3aa: CASSAEWMTSRDIQYF
abundance: NA; v_gene: TRBV9; d_gene: NA; j_gene: TRBJ1-1; CDR3nt: TGTGCCAGCAGCGTAGCCTGGAACACTGAAGCTTTCTTT; CDR3aa: CASSVAWNTEAFF
abundance: NA; v_gene: TRBV24-1; d_gene: TRBD2; j_gene: TRBJ2-3; CDR3nt: TGTGCCACCAGCGCGGGACTAGCGTCCACGCAGTATTTT; CDR3aa: CATSAGLASTQYF
abundance: few; v_gene: TRBV4-1; d_gene: TRBD1; j_gene: TRBJ1-2; CDR3nt: TGCGCCAGCAGCCAAGACGGGACAGGGGGGCGATATGGCTACACCTTC; CDR3aa: CASSQDGTGGRYGYTF
abundance: NA; v_gene: TRBV19; d_gene: NA; j_gene: TRBJ1-2; CDR3nt: TGTGCCAGTACCCATGGGGGGGGCCGAAACTATGGCTACACCTTC; CDR3aa: CASTHGGGRNYGYTF
abundance: NA; v_gene: TRBV7-9; d_gene: NA; j_gene: TRBJ1-2; CDR3nt: TGTGCCAGCAGCTTAAGTATGTGGGGGACTTATAACTATGGCTACACCTTC; CDR3aa: CASSLSMWGTYNYGYTF
abundance: medium-sized; v_gene: TRBV18; d_gene: NA; j_gene: TRBJ1-3; CDR3nt: TGTGCCAGCTCAGCGGCAAGCTCTGGAAACACCATATATTTT; CDR3aa: CASSAASSGNTIYF
abundance: NA; v_gene: TRBV7-8; d_gene: NA; j_gene: TRBJ2-4; CDR3nt: TGTGCCAGCAGCTTAGTCGACATTCAGTACTTC; CDR3aa: CASSLVDIQYF
abundance: NA; v_gene: TRBV6-5; d_gene: TRBD2; j_gene: TRBJ2-2; CDR3nt: TGTGCCAGCAGTTATGGACTAGCGGGGGTTATCGGGGAGCTGTTTTTT; CDR3aa: CASSYGLAGVIGELFF
abundance: NA; v_gene: TRBV2; d_gene: NA; j_gene: TRBJ1-6; CDR3nt: TGTGCCAGCGGGGGCGGGCCCAATTCACCCCTCCACTTT; CDR3aa: CASGGGPNSPLHF
abundance: once; v_gene: TRBV10-3; d_gene: TRBD1; j_gene: TRBJ1-2; CDR3nt: TGTGCCATCAGTAATTTACAGGGGGATAACTATGGCTACACCTTC; CDR3aa: CAISNLQGDNYGYTF
abundance: NA; v_gene: TRBV11-2; d_gene: TRBD2; j_gene: TRBJ2-5; CDR3nt: TGTGCCAGCAGCTTTAGCGGGGAGGAGACCCAGTACTTC; CDR3aa: CASSFSGEETQYF
abundance: NA; v_gene: TRBV7-2; d_gene: NA; j_gene: TRBJ1-2; CDR3nt: TGTGCCAGCAGCTTAGACAGGGCGTCCTATGGCTACACCTTC; CDR3aa: CASSLDRASYGYTF
abundance: once; v_gene: TRBV10-3; d_gene: NA; j_gene: TRBJ1-2; CDR3nt: TGTGCCACGCAGGGGAGGGAAAACTATGGCTACACCTTC; CDR3aa: CATQGRENYGYTF
abundance: NA; v_gene: TRBV2; d_gene: TRBD1; j_gene: TRBJ1-6; CDR3nt: TGTGCCAGCAACCGGGACAGGGGTGTTAATACACCCCTCCACTTT; CDR3aa: CASNRDRGVNTPLHF
abundance: NA; v_gene: TRBV4-1; d_gene: NA; j_gene: TRBJ1-1; CDR3nt: TGCGCCAGCAGCCAAGATAAGGGGACTGAAGCTTTCTTT; CDR3aa: CASSQDKGTEAFF
abundance: NA; v_gene: TRBV5-1; d_gene: NA; j_gene: TRBJ2-1; CDR3nt: TGCGCCAGCAGCTTAGGGGATTCCTACAATGAGCAGTTCTTC; CDR3aa: CASSLGDSYNEQFF
abundance: NA; v_gene: TRBV7-8; d_gene: NA; j_gene: TRBJ2-1; CDR3nt: TGTGCCAGCAGCTTAGACGGGAACAATGAGCAGTTCTTC; CDR3aa: CASSLDGNNEQFF
abundance: NA; v_gene: TRBV2; d_gene: TRBD1; j_gene: TRBJ1-4; CDR3nt: TGTGCCAGCAGCTTACAGGGGGCGGCAGCAAATGAAAAACTGTTTTTT; CDR3aa: CASSLQGAAANEKLFF
abundance: NA; v_gene: TRBV4-1; d_gene: NA; j_gene: TRBJ1-4; CDR3nt: TGCGCCAGCAGCCGAGGAGTTCGGACAGCCAAGCCAACTAATGAAAAACTGTTTTTT; CDR3aa: CASSRGVRTAKPTNEKLFF
abundance: NA; v_gene: TRBV11-2; d_gene: TRBD1; j_gene: TRBJ1-2; CDR3nt: TGTGCCAGCAGCCTGGGGACAGATGATGGCTACACCTTC; CDR3aa: CASSLGTDDGYTF
abundance: NA; v_gene: TRBV6-5; d_gene: TRBD2; j_gene: TRBJ2-3; CDR3nt: TGTGCCAGCAGTTACGGCGGGGGGGCGGCGGATACGCAGTATTTT; CDR3aa: CASSYGGGAADTQYF
abundance: NA; v_gene: TRBV10-3; d_gene: TRBD1; j_gene: TRBJ1-2; CDR3nt: TGTGCCATCAGTGAGGACAGGGGCTATGGCTACACCTTC; CDR3aa: CAISEDRGYGYTF
abundance: NA; v_gene: TRBV6-5; d_gene: NA; j_gene: TRBJ2-2; CDR3nt: TGTGCCAGCACCTTGAGGGTTGCGAACACCGGGGAGCTGTTTTTT; CDR3aa: CASTLRVANTGELFF
abundance: NA; v_gene: TRBV2; d_gene: NA; j_gene: TRBJ1-5; CDR3nt: TGTGCCAGCAGTGACAGGTTTCAATACTCTAGCAATCAGCCCCAGCATTTT; CDR3aa: CASSDRFQYSSNQPQHF
abundance: NA; v_gene: TRBV2; d_gene: NA; j_gene: TRBJ2-5; CDR3nt: TGTGCCAGCAGTGAGCAACTAGGGCAGCAAGAGACCCAGTACTTC; CDR3aa: CASSEQLGQQETQYF
abundance: NA; v_gene: TRBV6-5; d_gene: NA; j_gene: TRBJ2-1; CDR3nt: TGTGCCAGCAGTTACTCAGCGCGGTCCATTTACAATGAGCAGTTCTTC; CDR3aa: CASSYSARSIYNEQFF
abundance: NA; v_gene: TRBV6-5; d_gene: NA; j_gene: TRBJ2-1; CDR3nt: TGTGCCAGCAGTTACTATCGGCAGGACAATGAGCAGTTCTTC; CDR3aa: CASSYYRQDNEQFF
abundance: NA; v_gene: TRBV11-2; d_gene: NA; j_gene: TRBJ1-2; CDR3nt: TGTGCCAGCAGCTTAGCCTGGGTAGCGGACTATGGCTACACCTTC; CDR3aa: CASSLAWVADYGYTF
abundance: few; v_gene: TRBV28; d_gene: NA; j_gene: TRBJ1-2; CDR3nt: TGTGCCAGCAGTCCCCTCGAGTCGGATGGCTACACCTTC; CDR3aa: CASSPLESDGYTF
abundance: NA; v_gene: TRBV4-2; d_gene: NA; j_gene: TRBJ2-1; CDR3nt: TGTGCCAGCAGCCAAGATCCAGGACACACTTACAATGAGCAGTTCTTC; CDR3aa: CASSQDPGHTYNEQFF
abundance: NA; v_gene: TRBV27; d_gene: TRBD1; j_gene: TRBJ2-6; CDR3nt: TGTGCCAGCAGACGGGGACAGGCGAACTCTGGGGCCAACGTCCTGACTTTC; CDR3aa: CASRRGQANSGANVLTF
abundance: NA; v_gene: TRBV6-5; d_gene: NA; j_gene: TRBJ2-3; CDR3nt: TGTGCCACCCGGGGGAGACCGGGCACAGATACGCAGTATTTT; CDR3aa: CATRGRPGTDTQYF
abundance: NA; v_gene: TRBV2; d_gene: NA; j_gene: TRBJ2-3; CDR3nt: TGTGCCAGCAGGCGGGGAGAAAGGGACCAGTATTTT; CDR3aa: CASRRGERDQYF
abundance: NA; v_gene: TRBV5-4; d_gene: NA; j_gene: TRBJ2-5; CDR3nt: TGTGCCAGCAGCTTGAAGGGGATCTTAGAGACCCAGTACTTC; CDR3aa: CASSLKGILETQYF
abundance: many; v_gene: TRBV5-4; d_gene: TRBD1; j_gene: TRBJ2-5; CDR3nt: TGTGCCAGCAGCCTGGGGACAGCACAAGAGACCCAGTACTTC; CDR3aa: CASSLGTAQETQYF
abundance: NA; v_gene: TRBV5-1; d_gene: NA; j_gene: TRBJ1-5; CDR3nt: TGCGCCAGCAGCTTGGGTGGCAGCTCGGGGGATCAGCCCCAGCATTTT; CDR3aa: CASSLGGSSGDQPQHF
abundance: NA; v_gene: TRBV5-1; d_gene: TRBD2; j_gene: TRBJ2-5; CDR3nt: TGCGCCAGCAGCACATCTAGCGGGGGAAACCAAGAGACCCAGTACTTC; CDR3aa: CASSTSSGGNQETQYF
abundance: few; v_gene: TRBV21-1; d_gene: NA; j_gene: TRBJ1-5; CDR3nt: TGTGCCAGCAGCGGGCTCCGGATAGGGGTTCAGCCCCAGCATTTT; CDR3aa: CASSGLRIGVQPQHF
abundance: NA; v_gene: TRBV28; d_gene: TRBD1; j_gene: TRBJ1-5; CDR3nt: TGTGCCAGCAGTTTACCCAACCTCCTTAGGGACAGAAATCAGCCCCAGCATTTT; CDR3aa: CASSLPNLLRDRNQPQHF
abundance: NA; v_gene: TRBV6-6; d_gene: TRBD1; j_gene: TRBJ2-1; CDR3nt: TGTGCCAGCAGTTCTCAGGGGGCTTTTAACAATGAGCAGTTCTTC; CDR3aa: CASSSQGAFNNEQFF
abundance: NA; v_gene: TRBV5-6; d_gene: TRBD1; j_gene: TRBJ1-5; CDR3nt: TGTGCCAGCAGCTTGGCCGGACGAAACAGGGGGGATCAGCCCCAGCATTTT; CDR3aa: CASSLAGRNRGDQPQHF
abundance: NA; v_gene: TRBV7-2; d_gene: NA; j_gene: TRBJ2-7; CDR3nt: TGTGCCAGCACCCCCGGACAGTTCTCCTACGAGCAGTACTTC; CDR3aa: CASTPGQFSYEQYF
abundance: few; v_gene: TRBV2; d_gene: TRBD1; j_gene: TRBJ1-4; CDR3nt: TGTGCCAGCAGGACCGGGACAGATGGTGAAAAACTGTTTTTT; CDR3aa: CASRTGTDGEKLFF
abundance: NA; v_gene: TRBV5-1; d_gene: TRBD2; j_gene: TRBJ2-5; CDR3nt: TGCGCCAGCAGCGCCGGGACTAGCGGAGAGACCCAGTACTTC; CDR3aa: CASSAGTSGETQYF
abundance: NA; v_gene: TRBV18; d_gene: TRBD2; j_gene: TRBJ2-3; CDR3nt: TGTGCCAGCTCACCAAATAGCGGGGGGAACACAGATACGCAGTATTTT; CDR3aa: CASSPNSGGNTDTQYF
abundance: NA; v_gene: TRBV2; d_gene: TRBD1; j_gene: TRBJ1-3; CDR3nt: TGTGCCAGCACCAGGGGACAGGGATCTGGAAACACCATATATTTT; CDR3aa: CASTRGQGSGNTIYF
abundance: NA; v_gene: TRBV5-1; d_gene: NA; j_gene: TRBJ1-1; CDR3nt: TGCGCCAGCAGCTTGGCGGGGATGAACACTGAAGCTTTCTTT; CDR3aa: CASSLAGMNTEAFF
abundance: NA; v_gene: TRBV6-2/TRBV6-3; d_gene: NA; j_gene: TRBJ2-5; CDR3nt: TGTGCCAGCAGTTCCGAACTCCGCGAGACCCAGTACTTC; CDR3aa: CASSSELRETQYF
abundance: NA; v_gene: TRBV5-1; d_gene: NA; j_gene: TRBJ1-1; CDR3nt: TGCGCCAGCAGCTTGTCTATGGACACTGAAGCTTTCTTT; CDR3aa: CASSLSMDTEAFF
abundance: NA; v_gene: TRBV6-5; d_gene: TRBD1; j_gene: TRBJ1-1; CDR3nt: TGTGCCAGCAGCTTGATAGACAGGGCGTCTGAAGCTTTCTTT; CDR3aa: CASSLIDRASEAFF
abundance: NA; v_gene: TRBV7-8; d_gene: TRBD2; j_gene: TRBJ2-5; CDR3nt: TGTGCCAGCAGCGATGGACTAGCGGGGGGGCCCTGGACCCAGTACTTC; CDR3aa: CASSDGLAGGPWTQYF
abundance: NA; v_gene: TRBV28; d_gene: NA; j_gene: TRBJ1-5; CDR3nt: TGTGCCAGCAGTTGGGGGCGGGGGCGAATCCAGCCCCAGCATTTT; CDR3aa: CASSWGRGRIQPQHF
abundance: few; v_gene: TRBV27; d_gene: TRBD1; j_gene: TRBJ2-7; CDR3nt: TGTGCCAGCAGTCCGAGACAGGGGCACGAGCAGTACTTC; CDR3aa: CASSPRQGHEQYF
abundance: NA; v_gene: TRBV19; d_gene: NA; j_gene: TRBJ1-1; CDR3nt: TGTGCCAGTAGGCACCGAACAGGGCCCACTGAAGCTTTCTTT; CDR3aa: CASRHRTGPTEAFF
abundance: NA; v_gene: TRBV7-3; d_gene: TRBD2; j_gene: TRBJ2-1; CDR3nt: TGTGCCAGCAGCTTATTCGGCGGGGGGTACGAGCAGTTCTTC; CDR3aa: CASSLFGGGYEQFF
abundance: NA; v_gene: TRBV6-6; d_gene: TRBD1; j_gene: TRBJ1-4; CDR3nt: TGTGCCAGCAGCCTCCCCCTCGGGCAGGGGGCCGGTGGAGGTAATGAAAAACTGTTTTTT; CDR3aa: CASSLPLGQGAGGGNEKLFF